This T cell receptor beta chain was sequenced for a study of T-cell memory formation after mild COVID-19. Each CDR3 protein gets one entry after TCRdb re-called the 5' RACE reads with MiXCR. The repertoire holds 40,000 to 60,000 distinct CDR3 sequences, with 9.3% as singletons. Study-level findings and limits: Clones which contracted sat mainly in CM and EM if CD4+, and in EMRA if CD8+.

This clonotype is a singleton in its sample. What it binds is unknown. CDR1 is DFQATT and CDR2 is SNEGSKA in the germline V gene (reference sequence). The V and J ends lost 3 bases and 3 bases respectively, with 14 bases between them. The CDR3 length is 14 residues. The chain links TRBV20-1 to TRBJ1-1; TRBD1 might be the D (5 bases). This receptor was obtained from an adult woman who had mild COVID-19 (a few samples of this study predate the infection). Cell type and time point are not known. What was sequenced was PBMCs or a T cell subset sorted from them (not recorded which). CDR3 DNA: TGCAGTGCTAGGGGGCAGGGCGGGTACACTGAAGCTTTCTTT. Translation gives CSARGQGGYTEAFF.